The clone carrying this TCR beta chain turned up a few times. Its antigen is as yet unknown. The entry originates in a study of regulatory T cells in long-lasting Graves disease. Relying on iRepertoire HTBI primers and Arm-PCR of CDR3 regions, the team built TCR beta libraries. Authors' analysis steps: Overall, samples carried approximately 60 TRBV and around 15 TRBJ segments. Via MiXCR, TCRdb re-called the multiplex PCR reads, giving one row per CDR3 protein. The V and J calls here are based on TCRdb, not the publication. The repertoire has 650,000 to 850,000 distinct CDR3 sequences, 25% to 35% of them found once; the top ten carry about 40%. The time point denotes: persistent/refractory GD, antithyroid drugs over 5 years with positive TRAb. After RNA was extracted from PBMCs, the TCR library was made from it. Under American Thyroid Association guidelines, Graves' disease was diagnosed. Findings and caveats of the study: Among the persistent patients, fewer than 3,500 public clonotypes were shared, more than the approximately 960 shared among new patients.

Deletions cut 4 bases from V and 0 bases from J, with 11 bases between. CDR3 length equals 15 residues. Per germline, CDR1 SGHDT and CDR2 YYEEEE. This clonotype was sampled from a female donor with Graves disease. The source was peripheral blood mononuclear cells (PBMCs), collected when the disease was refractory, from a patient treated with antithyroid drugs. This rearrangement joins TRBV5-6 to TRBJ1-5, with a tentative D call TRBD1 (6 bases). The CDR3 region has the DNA TGTGCCAGCAGCAGGACAGATTATAGCAATCAGCCCCAGCATTTT. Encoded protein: CASSRTDYSNQPQHF. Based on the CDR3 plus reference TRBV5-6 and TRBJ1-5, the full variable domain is DAGVTQSPTHLIKTRGQQVTLRCSPKSGHDTVSWYQQALGQGPQFIFQYYEEEERQRGNFPDRFSGHQFPNYSSELNVNALLLGDSALYLCASSRTDYSNQPQHFGDGTRLSIL.